One and the same sample provided the 20 T cell receptor beta chains below, sequenced in a study of T cells in Graves' hyperthyroidism and ophthalmopathy. It was RNA transcripts that yielded the amplified TCR beta CDR3 regions. The HTBI set primed first-round TCR CDR3 RT-PCR. TCRdb called the multiplex PCR reads again in MiXCR, with one record for every CDR3 protein. The table has nearly 600,000 distinct CDR3 sequences, about 15% seen once. The sequencing input was blood. The receptors originated from a woman in her 30s with Graves' hyperthyroidism that later progressed to Graves' ophthalmopathy.

This clonotype was picked up a small number of times. This CDR3 is CSAPPDSLSGANVLTF. Here the CDR3 DNA reads TGCAGTGCTCCTCCGGACAGCCTCTCTGGGGCCAACGTCCTGACTTTC. The rearrangement links TRBV20-1 to TRBJ2-6, with D possibly being TRBD1 (6 bases). CDR1 is DFQATT and CDR2 is SNEGSKA in the germline V gene (reference sequence). The CDR3 covers 16 residues. Trimming removed 5 bases at V and 0 bases at J, with 14 bases between.

The J gene is TRBJ2-7, the V gene TRBV24-1; unclear D gene. Germline V gene sequence: CDR1 KGHDR, CDR2 SFDVKD. V lost 4 bases, J lost 3 bases, and 6 bases lay in between. The CDR3 extends over 12 amino acids. CDR3 amino acids: CATSEASYEQYF. The CDR3 nucleotides read TGTGCCACCAGTGAAGCTAGCTACGAGCAGTACTTC.

This clonotype has more than one count but fewer than ten. The chain links TRBV27 to TRBJ2-2; D not certain. Deletions cut 6 bases from V and 4 bases from J, with 12 bases between. The CDR3 is made up of 14 amino acids. Germline lookup yields CDR1 MNHEY and CDR2 SMNVEV (reference sequence). CDR3 DNA: TGTGCCAGCAGCTCAGAGGTTAGCACCGGGGAGCTGTTTTTT. This translates into CASSSEVSTGELFF.

Concerning this clonotype: It may be a read error: a sequence one base away is much more abundant. V and J are TRBV11-3 and TRBJ2-2, with D perhaps TRBD1 (6 bases). Germline CDR1 and CDR2: SGHNT and YENEEA. The CDR3 length is 16 residues. The CDR3 protein is CASSTDDRKNTGELLF. Written as DNA, the CDR3 is TGTGCCAGCAGCACAGATGACAGGAAGAACACCGGGGAGCTGTTATTT.

This clonotype was seen many times. The chain carries TRBV7-9 and TRBJ1-2; 8 nucleotides agree with TRBD1. The CDR3 has 18 residues. Per germline, CDR1 SEHNR and CDR2 FQNEAQ (reference sequence). V trimming: 2 bases; J trimming: 1 base; junction bases outside the gene matches: 12. CDR3: CASSLYPEGQAYNYGYTF. CDR3 bases: TGTGCCAGCAGCTTATATCCAGAGGGACAGGCCTATAACTATGGCTACACCTTC. The full variable domain, in which reference TRBV7-9 and TRBJ1-2 provide the parts outside the CDR3, is DTGVSQNPRHKITKRGQNVTFRCDPISEHNRLYWYRQTLGQGPEFLTYFQNEAQLEKSRLLSDRFSAERPKGSFSTLEIQRTEQGDSAMYLCASSLYPEGQAYNYGYTFGSGTRLTVV.

This clonotype was recorded many times. The V and J genes are TRBV20-1 and TRBJ1-2; 7 positions agree with TRBD1. Germline V gene sequence: CDR1 DFQATT, CDR2 SNEGSKA (reference sequence). CDR3 length equals 13 residues. Trimming removed 3 bases from V and 5 bases from J; junction bases left unmatched: 6. The DNA for the CDR3 is TGCAGTGCTAGTGGCCAGGGGGTTTATGGCTACACCTTC. It codes for CSASGQGVYGYTF.

This clonotype was counted ten times or more. The chain recombines TRBV20-1 with TRBJ2-5, with D possibly TRBD2 on 5 matching bases. Germline V lookup: CDR1 DFQATT, CDR2 SNEGSKA (reference sequence). V was shortened by 6 bases and J by 7 bases, with 18 bases between the two germline ends. CDR3 length: 13 amino acids. CDR3 nucleotide sequence: TGCAGTGCCGACTACTCGTACTCGGGGACCCAGTACTTC. This codes for CSADYSYSGTQYF.

This clonotype appeared many times. J is TRBJ1-2 and V is TRBV7-9, with D tentatively TRBD1 (5 bases). The CDR3 has 13 amino acids. CDR1 is SEHNR and CDR2 is FQNEAQ in the germline V gene (reference sequence). V lost 5 bases, J lost 7 bases, and 14 bases lay in between. CDR3 coding DNA: TGTGCCAGCAGCCCCACGGGGCGCGGTGGCTACACCTTC. This translates into CASSPTGRGGYTF.

V gene TRBV10-3 combines with J gene TRBJ2-7, with 9 bases matching TRBD1. The germline gives CDR1 ENHRY, CDR2 SYGVKD. The CDR3 has 15 residues. The V gene end was trimmed by 3 bases and the J gene end by 6 bases; junction bases not matched to a gene: 9. This CDR3 reads CAISDRDRVTSEQYF. The CDR3 bases are TGTGCCATCAGTGACCGGGACAGGGTTACATCCGAGCAGTACTTC.

At least ten counts were recorded for this clonotype. The rearrangement links TRBV7-9 to TRBJ2-3; TRBD2 agrees at 7 bases. This CDR3 contains 17 residues. V lost 1 base and J lost 4; bases outside the gene matches: 11. Germline V CDR1 and CDR2: SEHNR, FQNEAQ (reference sequence). The DNA for the CDR3 is TGTGCCAGCAGCTTAGATGAAGGCGGGAGTGGCGCAGATACGCAGTATTTT. Residues: CASSLDEGGSGADTQYF.

V usage is TRBV5-1 and J usage is TRBJ2-7, with 7 bases lining up with TRBD2. CDR3 length equals 13 residues. The V and J ends lost 0 bases and 6 bases, in that order; junction bases with no gene match: 3. CDR1 and CDR2 from the germline V gene are SGHRS and YFSETQ. CDR3 in DNA: TGCGCCAGCAGCTTGGGGACTAGTTCCGAGCAGTACTTC. This gives the protein CASSLGTSSEQYF.

This clonotype occurred many times. The V gene is TRBV10-3, the J gene TRBJ1-1; possible D gene TRBD1, 6 bases. V was shortened by 6 bases and J by 1 base, with 9 bases between the two germline ends. Per the germline V gene, CDR1 is ENHRY and CDR2 is SYGVKD. CDR3 length: 13 residues. The CDR3 sequence is CAIRKQGNTEAFF. The CDR3 DNA reads TGTGCCATCAGGAAACAGGGGAACACTGAAGCTTTCTTT.

This clonotype was seen ten or more times. The genes are TRBV28 and TRBJ2-1; D is perhaps TRBD2 (7 bases). The V gene's germline CDR1 is MDHEN and CDR2 SYDVKM. CDR3 length: 15 amino acids. The ends were cut back, 2 bases at V and 7 bases at J, with 15 bases in the middle. In nucleotides, the CDR3 is TGTGCCAGCAGTTTAGATAGGCGGGGGCGGAATGAGCAGTTCTTC. Amino acids: CASSLDRRGRNEQFF.

A word on this clonotype: A junction boundary mismatches the germline segment, possibly from a read error. The chain recombines TRBV28 with TRBJ1-1; the D gene is possibly TRBD1 (6 bases). Germline lookup yields CDR1 MDHEN and CDR2 SYDVKM. The CDR3 extends over 14 amino acids. The CDR3 loop is CASILVGGDTEAFF. The CDR3 DNA sequence: TGTGCCAGCATTTTAGTCGGGGGCGACACTGAAGCTTTCTTT.

V gene TRBV25-1 combines with J gene TRBJ2-7; D might be TRBD2 (5 bases). The CDR3 is 13 residues long. Trimming took off 5 bases at V and 2 bases at J, with 10 bases between the two ends. The germline CDR1 and CDR2 sequences are MGHDK and SYGVNS. CDR3 DNA sequence: TGTGCCAGCAGTCGGGGTTACGCCTACGAGCAGTACTTC. Translated: CASSRGYAYEQYF.

This clonotype was counted only a few times. V usage is TRBV12-3 or TRBV12-4 and J usage is TRBJ2-4, with a tentative D call TRBD2 (6 bases). Deletions cut 6 bases from V and 7 bases from J, with 16 bases between. This CDR3 has 14 amino acids. The DNA for the CDR3 is TGTGCCAGCAGACGGGGGACGGGTGGCAACATTCAGTACTTC. Translating it yields CASRRGTGGNIQYF.

V is TRBV5-8 and J is TRBJ2-7, with TRBD2 as a possible D gene (6 bases). The germline CDR1 and CDR2 sequences are SGHTS and YDEGEE. CDR3 size: 15 residues. The V and J ends lost 4 bases and 13 bases respectively, with 27 bases between them. The CDR3 protein is CASSGGTVPSKEYYF. DNA for the CDR3: TGTGCCAGCAGCGGGGGGACGGTTCCATCCAAAGAGTATTACTTC.

This clonotype was recorded at least ten times. The rearrangement uses TRBV20-1 and TRBJ2-1; D remains unclear. The CDR3 sequence is 12 residues long. The V end lost 7 bases, the J end lost 6 bases, and 13 bases lay between the germline ends. Germline CDR1 reads DFQATT; CDR2 reads SNEGSKA (reference sequence). CDR3: CSVMPAGNEQFF. CDR3 sequence (DNA): TGCAGTGTTATGCCCGCAGGCAATGAGCAGTTCTTC.

A word on this clonotype: One end of the junction is discordant with germline, which a read error may explain. V gene TRBV6-1 combines with J gene TRBJ1-2; 7 nucleotides line up with TRBD1. Germline-derived CDR1 and CDR2 are MNHNS and SASEGT. The CDR3 is 16 amino acids. Written as DNA, the CDR3 is TGTACCAGCAGCCACCCCGGGAGGGGGCTTGACTATGGCTACACCTTC. Amino acids: CTSSHPGRGLDYGYTF.

This clonotype was picked up a small number of times. The chain carries TRBV27 and TRBJ2-7; 7 positions match TRBD1. The CDR3 loop spans 15 amino acids. Trimming took 5 bases from V and 8 from J; bases not matched to a gene: 15. Germline CDR1 is MNHEY and CDR2 is SMNVEV (reference sequence). CDR3 loop: CASSTFGQAGGKQYF. The CDR3 DNA reads TGTGCCAGCAGTACATTTGGACAGGCGGGCGGAAAGCAGTACTTC.